Sequencing of this T cell receptor beta chain was carried out in a study of blood T cell repertoires in COVID-19. Study summary: Spain, Italy and the United States supplied samples that represented acute and convalescent COVID-19. Sources were T cells, B-cell-depleted T cells, or PBMCs; the material itself was cDNA or gDNA.

The CDR3 runs 14 residues. The germline V gene has CDR1 MDHEN and CDR2 SYDVKM. V shed 6 bases, J shed 8 bases, and the junction held 9 bases outside the gene matches. Per the original methods: Reference gene primers were amplified, and this amplification served to estimate nucleated cell counts. Generated by immunoSEQ multiplex PCR, the TCRdb table keeps only in-frame clones and is missing some. D and trimming come from the DNA, and the V and J calls and clone size come from that table. The table lists approximately 300,000 clones, roughly 86% of them singletons. The chain has TRBV28 and TRBJ1-2, with TRBD1 identical over 10 bases. The origin of this receptor is a woman in her forties or fifties with acute or convalescent COVID-19. The sample taken for sequencing was peripheral blood. The CDR3 DNA follows: TGTGCCAGCAGCGACCGGGACAGGGGCTGGGGCTACACCTTC. Its protein product is CASSDRDRGWGYTF.